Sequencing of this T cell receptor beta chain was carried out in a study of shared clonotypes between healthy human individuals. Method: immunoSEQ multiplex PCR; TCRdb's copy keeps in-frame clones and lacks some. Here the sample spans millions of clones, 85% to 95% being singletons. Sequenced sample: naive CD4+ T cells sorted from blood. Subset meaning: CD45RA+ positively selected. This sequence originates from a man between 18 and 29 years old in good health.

This CDR3 reads CASRAQGSVNTEAFF. The DNA of the CDR3 is TGTGCCAGCAGGGCACAGGGGTCGGTGAACACTGAAGCTTTCTTT. The chain links TRBV6-1 to TRBJ1-1; 7 bases are shared with TRBD1. J lost 0 bases, V lost 6 bases, and 7 bases had no gene match. This CDR3 is 15 amino acids long. From germline, CDR1 is MNHNS and CDR2 SASEGT.